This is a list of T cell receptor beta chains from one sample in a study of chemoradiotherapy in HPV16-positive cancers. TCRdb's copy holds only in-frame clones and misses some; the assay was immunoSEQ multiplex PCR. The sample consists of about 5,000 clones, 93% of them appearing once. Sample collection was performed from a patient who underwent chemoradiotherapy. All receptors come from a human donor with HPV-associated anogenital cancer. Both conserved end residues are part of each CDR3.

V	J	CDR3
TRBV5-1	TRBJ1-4	CASRYRATNEKLFF
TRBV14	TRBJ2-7	CASSVFRTGVGYEQYF
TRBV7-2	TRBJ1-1	CASSLMWGGTEAFF
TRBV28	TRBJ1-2	CASSLIGNGYTF
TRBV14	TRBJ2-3	CASSQDPAGTSTDTQYF
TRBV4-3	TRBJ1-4	CASSQANNIREKLFF
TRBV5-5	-	CASSFAPVYEQYF
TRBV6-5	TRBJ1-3	CASSLGGGNTIYF
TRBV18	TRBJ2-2	CASSPASIAGQNTGELFF
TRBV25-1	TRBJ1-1	CASSELGTEAFF
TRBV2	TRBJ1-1	CASSEVGGPNTEAFF
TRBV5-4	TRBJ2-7	CASSFAGYEQYF
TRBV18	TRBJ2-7	CASSPTPGPRPPYEQYF
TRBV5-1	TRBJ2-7	CASKTGTGSYEQYF
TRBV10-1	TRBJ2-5	CASSSGEETQYF
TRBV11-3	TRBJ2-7	CASSSPGTESSYEQYF
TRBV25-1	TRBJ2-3	CASSDLGVGPADTQYF
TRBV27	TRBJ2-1	CASKGQAYYNEQFF
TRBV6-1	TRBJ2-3	CASSTGTDTQYF
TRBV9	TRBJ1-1	CASSVVGTTEAFF
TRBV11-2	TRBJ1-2	CASSSGEFDGYTF
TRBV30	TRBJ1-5	CAWSGQGVNQPQHF
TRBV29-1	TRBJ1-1	CSVALLGNTEAFF
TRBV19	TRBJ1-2	CASSREGTKRPLYGYTF
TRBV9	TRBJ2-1	CASSASGGGYNEQFF
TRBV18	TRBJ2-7	CASSRDRPSWGYLNEQYF
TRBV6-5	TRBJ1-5	CASSYGRTDNQPQHF
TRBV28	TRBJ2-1	CASKGQGEKNEQFF